This TCR beta chain is from a study of metastatic and nonmetastatic thyroid tumors (dated by TCRdb to 2018 to 2020). In terms of the full investigation: Repertoires were compared across peripheral blood and tumor or nodule tissue samples from malignant and benign thyroid patients. Points the paper makes about the study in general: In both blood and tumor samples, malignant tumors were reported to have significantly higher TCR beta diversity than benign nodules.

The germline V gene gives CDR1 as KGHDR and CDR2 as SFDVKD. There are 13 amino acids in the CDR3, from cysteine to phenylalanine inclusive. Only the CDR3 DNA stays, 39 bases, in frame from base 1. The junction carries 7 bases between V and J, which are trimmed by 6 bases and 1 base respectively. No patient had received any treatment before thyroid surgery. Patient clinical samples collected from about 2012 to 2019 were retrospectively analysed using T-cell receptor beta sequencing. This clone was counted ten times or more. What this receptor recognizes is not known. Base quality data are lacking; no much larger clone is found one base away. Receptor amplification or capture employed PCR. Instrument on record: Illumina HiSeq 4000. The TCR beta-chain CDR3 region of each patient was profiled by high-throughput sequencing. The authors' pipeline ran thus. CDR3 differences across clinicopathological groups were used to build a classifier for discriminating distant-metastatic papillary thyroid cancer patients. The Shannon index was used to assess repertoire diversity, and the Morisita-Horn index was used to assess tumor-blood repertoire similarity. The public sequencing data were trimmed at Q25 with fastp and processed into clonotypes with MiXCR by TCRdb, which kept only in-frame beta chains. These V and J calls originate from TCRdb's pipeline instead of the authors' own analysis. Here the sample has about 34,000 clones; over 15% occur a single time. Of the sample, 6.5% to 8.5% falls within the top ten clones.

The chain is assembled from TRBV24-1 and TRBJ2-3; the D gene identity is not certain. Source material: blood. The receptor was derived from a female donor with papillary thyroid cancer or a benign thyroid nodule (not recorded which). Some clones in this sample may be carry-over from other donors' samples. The CDR3 reads as follows: CATSRQGTDTQYF. The DNA sequence is TGTGCCACCAGTCGTCAGGGCACAGATACGCAGTATTTT.